This T cell receptor (beta chain) was recovered during a study of PD-L1 blockade in urothelial cancer (dated by TCRdb to the late 2010s). Broadly, across the study: Every patient began therapy in the mid-2010s and was given atezolizumab 1,200 mg intravenously every 3 weeks. Twenty-five of 29 patients were identified as males with urothelial cancer of bladder origin, and a prior smoking history was reported by 18 of 29 patients. Nine patients reached durable clinical benefit, while some 20 patients did not. Blood samples gave a median of about 140,000 T cells and tens of thousands of unique TCRs, with a median clonality of around 0.074. Pretreatment blood TCR-seq was available for about 27 patients, at least one posttreatment blood collection was obtained for around 24 patients, and tumor TCR-seq was available for around 24 patients. Blood samples were analyzed at 3 weeks after treatment start (second dose) and at 6 weeks after treatment start. An exploratory multi-omic analysis was conducted of the somatic, immune and clinical correlates of response to PD-L1 blockade with atezolizumab in urothelial cancer. In the same patients, whole exome sequencing and RNA sequencing of pretreatment tumors were performed in addition to TCR sequencing. TCR sequencing covered pretreatment tumor samples and matched, serially collected peripheral blood taken before and after atezolizumab treatment. Durable clinical benefit was defined as progression-free survival longer than 6 months, and TCR features were also tested against progression-free and overall survival. An ECOG performance status of 0 or 1 was recorded for the patients, and 0 to 3 prior chemotherapy regimens had been received by the patients. The paper's findings and limits, for the study overall: Among patients with durable benefit, tumor-associated TCR clones showed greater expansion in peripheral blood 3 weeks after treatment started (n of about 21, p = 0.022). Small sample size (n ≈ 27) and many exploratory analyses mean the results are intended to be hypothesis-generating. Improved progression-free and overall survival was found to be associated with pretreatment peripheral blood TCR clonality below the median.

Synthetic TCR analog templates were spiked into each PCR so that absolute template abundance could be estimated from read counts. TCRbeta CDR3 regions were amplified from genomic DNA with bias-controlled V and J gene primers using the immunoSEQ assay. Rearranged TCRbeta segments were sequenced at approximately 20X coverage. The authors' analysis ran thus. Clustering was used to correct sequencing errors, and CDR3s were annotated against IMGT to assign V, D and J genes. Out-of-frame and stop-codon sequences were excluded, and only productive TCRbeta rearrangements were used in downstream analyses. Clonality was computed as one minus Shannon entropy normalized by the log of the number of unique productive sequences. Fisher's exact test with Benjamini-Hochberg correction, at a threshold of adjusted p below 0.01, was used to find clones that differed between time points or between blood and tumor. TCRdb re-hosts the immuneACCESS table, in-frame sequences only. Its copies lack some clones; in the studies checked, an unresolved V gene accounts for under half of them, and the cause for the rest is not known. Clonal size and the V and J genes are those of that table, whereas D and trimming came from the DNA. This sample holds under 150,000 clones; 75% to 90% were observed only once. About 1.5% of the sample comes from the top ten.

V is pruned by 4 bases and J by 2 bases, leaving 11 bases of the junction without a gene match. The CDR3 has 16 amino acids, counting the end cysteine and phenylalanine. Only the CDR3 portion is preserved as DNA: 48 bases, with reading frame beginning at the first base. Taken from the germline V gene, the CDR1 and CDR2 loops are MDHEN and SYDVKM. The time point label corresponds to: peripheral blood 6 weeks after treatment start. A cohort of some 29 patients with locally advanced or metastatic urothelial carcinoma, treated at Memorial Sloan Kettering on a trial protocol, was included. Peripheral blood mononuclear cells were collected pretreatment and during treatment, at between 1 and 8 total time points per patient. The Qiagen DNeasy Blood extraction kit was used to purify genomic DNA from total PBMCs and tumor samples. Collected pretreatment and during treatment, PBMCs were isolated and stored as previously described.

Concerning this clone: No antigen is known for it. There are no base qualities to consult, and no much larger clone falls within one base.

This receptor chain uses TRBV28 and TRBJ2-7, with 7 bases in between that match TRBD2. The clonotype was recovered from a man aged 55 to 70 with urothelial cancer. Material: PBMCs, obtained around atezolizumab (anti-PD-L1) treatment. The DNA sequence is TGTGCCAGCAGTTCTCTCGGGGAGGGCGCAACCTACGAGCAGTACTTC. Its protein reads: CASSSLGEGATYEQYF.